The clone carrying this T cell receptor (beta chain) has a single count. The source of the sample is a study of fetal regulatory T cell absence and autoimmunity. The data were produced by immunoSEQ multiplex PCR, yet TCRdb's version contains in-frame clones alone and is incomplete. The sample contains around 100,000 clones, roughly 78% of which appear only once. The ends lost 4 bases at V and 7 bases at J; junction bases unmatched: 10. The CDR3 runs to 15 residues. Germline lookup yields CDR1 SGDLS and CDR2 YYNGEE. The chain uses TRBV9 and TRBJ1-2, with 10 bases lining up with TRBD1. This sequence originates from a male donor with IPEX syndrome. The material sequenced was pancreas tissue. Written as DNA, the CDR3 is TGTGCCAGCAGCCCTATGACAGGGGGCGCCGGTGGCTACACCTTC. Its translation: CASSPMTGGAGGYTF.